Listed here are 30 T cell receptor beta chains from one sample, sequenced in a study of blood T cell repertoires in COVID-19. Using immunoSEQ multiplex PCR, the repertoire was profiled, and TCRdb retains in-frame clones only, with some absent. Among 200,000 to 300,000 clones listed, around 84% were seen once. Sequenced material: peripheral blood. The receptors were sampled from a woman aged 60-75 years with COVID-19, enrolled during active disease.

The genes are TRBV18 and TRBJ2-1; 8 nucleotides align to TRBD2. There are 14 residues in the CDR3. Trimming removed 6 bases from V and 0 bases from J; junction bases left unmatched: 1. CDR1 and CDR2 (germline): KGHSH, LQKENI. CDR3 region: CASSRGGSYNEQFF. In DNA, the CDR3 is TGTGCCAGCTCCCGGGGGGGCTCCTACAATGAGCAGTTCTTC.

The chain employs TRBV11-2 and TRBJ1-4, with 8 nucleotides matching TRBD1. The CDR3 sequence is 16 residues long. Trimming cost V 3 bases and J 4 bases; bases outside gene matches: 7. Germline V lookup: CDR1 SGHAT, CDR2 FQNNGV. The CDR3 sequence is CASSFDRGGINEKLFF. The DNA of the CDR3 is TGTGCCAGCAGCTTTGACAGGGGTGGGATTAATGAAAAACTGTTTTTT.

This chain connects TRBV19 to TRBJ1-5; D perhaps matches TRBD1 (6 bases). The V end was cut by 7 bases, the J end by 1 base, with 8 bases between. The CDR3 is made up of 13 amino acids. Germline V gives CDR1 LNHDA, CDR2 SQIVND (reference sequence). The CDR3 protein is CASTGVSNQPQHF. The CDR3 DNA reads TGTGCCAGTACAGGGGTGAGCAATCAGCCCCAGCATTTT.

In nucleotides, the CDR3 is TGTGCCAGCTCACCACCAGGGGGACATTATCAGCCCCAGCATTTT. Its protein is CASSPPGGHYQPQHF. This sequence joins TRBV18 and TRBJ1-5; weak D call: TRBD1 (6 bases). Trimming shortened V by 0 bases and J by 5 bases, and 11 bases separated the two germline ends. In germline, CDR1 is KGHSH, CDR2 LQKENI. This CDR3 comprises 15 residues.

The chain employs TRBV30 and TRBJ2-7; TRBD2 aligns across 9 bases. CDR3 length: 13 amino acids. J was trimmed by 3 bases and V by 5 bases; bases with no gene match: 5. The V gene's germline CDR1 is GTSNPN and CDR2 SVGIG (reference sequence). The CDR3, as DNA: TGTGCCTGGGGCGGCGGGGGGGGCTACGAGCAGTACTTC. This encodes CAWGGGGGYEQYF.

This chain connects TRBV9 to TRBJ1-2; perhaps TRBD1 as D (6 bases). Trimming took 4 bases from V and 4 from J, leaving 11 bases between them. Per germline, CDR1 SGDLS and CDR2 YYNGEE. The CDR3 contains 13 residues. The CDR3 DNA is TGTGCCAGCAGCCCCACAGGGTTCTATGGCTACACCTTC. This translates into CASSPTGFYGYTF.

The chain links TRBV6-2 or TRBV6-3 to TRBJ1-1; D is perhaps TRBD1 (5 bases). The CDR3 is made up of 17 amino acids. Germline V CDR1 and CDR2: MNHEY, SVGEGT. Trimming removed 2 bases at V and 0 bases at J, with 16 bases between. The CDR3 region is CASSYLWRGGMNTEAFF. The CDR3 nucleotides are TGTGCCAGCAGTTACCTTTGGAGGGGCGGGATGAACACTGAAGCTTTCTTT.

The chain joins TRBV29-1 to TRBJ2-1; 9 nucleotides match TRBD2. Germline CDR1 reads SQVTM; CDR2 reads ANQGSEA. The J segment lost 10 bases and the V segment lost 6 bases, leaving 10 bases of the junction unmatched. This CDR3 has 13 residues. The CDR3 DNA sequence: TGCAGCGTACCAACGGGACTAGCTTTCGAGCAGTTCTTC. Translated: CSVPTGLAFEQFF.

The genes are TRBV9 and TRBJ2-1; TRBD2 matches 9 bases. V dropped 4 bases and J dropped 4; count of bases not matched to a gene: 6. Germline-derived CDR1 and CDR2 are SGDLS and YYNGEE. The CDR3 is made up of 15 amino acids. The DNA for the CDR3 is TGTGCCAGCAGCACGGTAGCGGGAGCTTACAATGAGCAGTTCTTC. This sequence encodes CASSTVAGAYNEQFF.

J is TRBJ2-1 and V is TRBV7-2; 13 nucleotides agree with TRBD2. The CDR3 length is 14 residues. Germline V gives CDR1 SGHTA, CDR2 FQGNSA. V dropped 5 bases and J dropped 10; count of bases not matched to a gene: 5. This chain's CDR3 is CASSIGLAGEEQFF. The CDR3 DNA sequence: TGTGCCAGCAGCATTGGACTAGCGGGAGAAGAGCAGTTCTTC.

V and J are TRBV29-1 and TRBJ2-7; 9 bases match TRBD2. The CDR3 spans 15 residues. J was trimmed by 8 bases and V by 6 bases; bases with no gene match: 17. CDR1 is SQVTM, CDR2 ANQGSEA, per germline. The CDR3 bases are TGCAGCGTCGCCTCCCTAGGTAGCGGGAGACGGCAGCAGTACTTC. Protein: CSVASLGSGRRQQYF.

This sequence joins TRBV19 and TRBJ1-5; D is possibly TRBD1 (6 bases). The CDR3 contains 15 residues. The V gene's germline CDR1 is LNHDA and CDR2 SQIVND (reference sequence). Trimming removed 3 bases at V and 4 bases at J, with 13 bases between. CDR3 residues: CASSIPRTANQPQHF. The CDR3 coding sequence is TGTGCCAGTAGTATCCCCCGGACAGCAAATCAGCCCCAGCATTTT.

J is TRBJ2-1 and V is TRBV2; 12 bases fit TRBD2. Germline CDR1 SNHLY, CDR2 FYNNEI. The V gene end was trimmed by 5 bases and the J gene end by 5 bases; junction bases not matched to a gene: 13. The CDR3 consists of 18 residues. The CDR3 region has the DNA TGTGCCAGCAGTCCTCGAGGGGTGACTAGCGGGAGTAACAATGAGCAGTTCTTC. Protein: CASSPRGVTSGSNNEQFF.

This chain connects TRBV15 to TRBJ2-3; TRBD2 might be the D (7 bases). Germline lookup yields CDR1 LNHNV and CDR2 YYDKDF (reference sequence). The CDR3 contains 16 residues. Trimming shortened V by 0 bases and J by 2 bases, and 12 bases separated the two germline ends. CDR3 protein: CATSRDFRGATDTQYF. The CDR3 region has the DNA TGTGCCACCAGCAGAGATTTCCGGGGGGCCACAGATACGCAGTATTTT.

The rearrangement links TRBV3-1 (or the pseudogene TRBV3-2) to TRBJ1-5, with TRBD1 matching over 9 bases. The germline CDR1 and CDR2 sequences are LGHDT and YNNKEL (reference sequence). The CDR3 has 17 amino acids. The trim removed 5 bases at V and 0 bases at J, leaving 8 bases unmatched. The CDR3 DNA sequence: TGTGCCAGCAGCGACACAGGGGGCCGGTTTAGCAATCAGCCCCAGCATTTT. This gives the protein CASSDTGGRFSNQPQHF.

The V call is TRBV18, the J call TRBJ1-1; TRBD1 is a possible D gene (6 bases). Germline V gene data show CDR1 as KGHSH and CDR2 as LQKENI. The V and J ends lost 3 bases and 10 bases respectively, with 15 bases between them. The CDR3 extends over 13 amino acids. This CDR3 is CASSPRGLAGAFF. The CDR3, as DNA: TGTGCCAGCTCACCCAGGGGTCTAGCTGGAGCTTTCTTT.

This chain joins TRBV3-1 (or the pseudogene TRBV3-2) and TRBJ2-7; D remains ambiguous. The germline V and J ends were trimmed by 1 base and 2 bases, with 3 bases remaining between them. CDR1 is LGHDT and CDR2 is YNNKEL in the germline V gene (reference sequence). The CDR3 is 12 amino acids. CDR3 region: CASSQATYEQYF. Written as DNA, the CDR3 is TGTGCCAGCAGCCAAGCAACCTACGAGCAGTACTTC.

The rearrangement uses TRBV30 and TRBJ1-6; TRBD1 agrees at 10 bases. This CDR3 has 13 amino acids. Germline trimming cut 5 bases from V and 8 bases from J; bases unmatched to any gene: 3. CDR1 GTSNPN and CDR2 SVGIG come from the germline V gene (reference sequence). CDR3 in DNA: TGTGCCTGGGGAGGACAGGGGGATTCACCCCTCCACTTT. Amino acid sequence: CAWGGQGDSPLHF.

The J gene is TRBJ1-1, the V gene TRBV3-1 (or the pseudogene TRBV3-2); D uncertain. Germline CDR1 is LGHDT and CDR2 is YNNKEL (reference sequence). CDR3 length: 15 residues. Between the trimmed V and J ends, which lost 0 bases and 3 bases, there was a span of 11 bases. The CDR3 sequence: CASSQDRREDTEAFF. CDR3 nucleotides: TGTGCCAGCAGCCAAGATAGACGGGAGGACACTGAAGCTTTCTTT.

The V gene is TRBV13, the J gene TRBJ1-6; maybe TRBD1 (6 bases). The CDR3 loop spans 14 amino acids. V lost 4 bases and J 6 bases, leaving 10 bases between the germline ends. The germline CDR1 and CDR2 sequences are PRHDT and FYEKMQ (reference sequence). As DNA, the CDR3 is TGTGCCAGCAGCTCCAGGGGCTTTAATTCACCCCTCCACTTT. Amino acid sequence: CASSSRGFNSPLHF.

This sequence joins TRBV6-5 and TRBJ1-1; D might be TRBD1 (6 bases). The germline CDR1 and CDR2 sequences are MNHEY and SVGAGI. The CDR3 consists of 14 residues. V lost 2 bases and J lost 0, with 7 bases in between. The CDR3, as DNA: TGTGCCAGCAGTTACGGACAGCTGAACACTGAAGCTTTCTTT. It yields the protein CASSYGQLNTEAFF.

J is TRBJ1-4 and V is TRBV14, with a possible D match to TRBD1 (6 bases). The V gene's germline CDR1 is SGHDN and CDR2 FVKESK. Trimming pared 4 bases from V and 4 bases from J, leaving 13 bases between. This CDR3 contains 15 residues. CDR3 sequence (DNA): TGTGCCAGCAGCCCTAGGACAGACCTTAATGAAAAACTGTTTTTT. It specifies CASSPRTDLNEKLFF. Together with reference TRBV14 and TRBJ1-4, the CDR3 gives the full variable domain: EAGVTQFPSHSVIEKGQTVTLRCDPISGHDNLYWYRRVMGKEIKFLLHFVKESKQDESGMPNNRFLAERTGGTYSTLKVQPAELEDSGVYFCASSPRTDLNEKLFFGSGTQLSVL.

This rearrangement joins TRBV10-3 to TRBJ2-5, with 10 bases lining up with TRBD2. This CDR3 region has 13 residues. From germline, CDR1 is ENHRY and CDR2 SYGVKD. V trimming: 6 bases; J trimming: 4 bases; junction bases outside the gene matches: 2. The CDR3 region is CAIRVAGGETQYF. CDR3 nucleotides: TGTGCCATCAGGGTAGCGGGAGGAGAGACCCAGTACTTC.

The chain links TRBV14 to TRBJ2-1, with 14 bases that match TRBD2. The germline gives CDR1 SGHDN, CDR2 FVKESK. CDR3 length: 15 residues. Trimming took 4 bases from V and 9 from J; bases not matched to a gene: 5. The CDR3 region is CASSPTGTSGSEQFF. CDR3 in DNA: TGTGCCAGCAGCCCCACCGGGACTAGCGGGAGTGAGCAGTTCTTC.

This clone was recorded once. The CDR3 protein is CSASRRWDSNSPLHF. CDR3 nucleotides: TGCAGTGCTAGTCGACGATGGGACAGTAATTCACCCCTCCACTTT. The rearrangement uses TRBV20-1 and TRBJ1-6, with 7 bases matching TRBD1. The trim removed 3 bases at V and 6 bases at J, leaving 8 bases unmatched. CDR1 and CDR2 (germline): DFQATT, SNEGSKA (reference sequence). The CDR3 has 15 amino acids.

The gene calls are TRBV5-4 and TRBJ2-7; tentative D call: TRBD1 (5 bases). Germline assignment: CDR1 SGHNT and CDR2 YYREEE (reference sequence). The V end was cut by 4 bases, the J end by 9 bases, with 14 bases between. There are 12 residues in the CDR3. CDR3 sequence reads: CASSQLLGAQYF. The CDR3 nucleotides are TGTGCCAGCAGCCAACTTCTAGGGGCGCAGTACTTC.

V gene TRBV7-8 combines with J gene TRBJ2-1; D possibly corresponds to TRBD2 (5 bases). Germline V gives CDR1 SGHVS, CDR2 FQNEAQ. Trimming removed 5 bases at V and 10 bases at J, with 12 bases between. This CDR3 contains 12 residues. The CDR3, as DNA: TGTGCCAGCAGCCTGGACTTCACGGAGCAGTTCTTC. This translates into CASSLDFTEQFF.

V and J are TRBV2 and TRBJ2-1; TRBD2 agrees at 7 bases. Germline trimming cut 0 bases from V and 0 bases from J; bases unmatched to any gene: 8. Germline CDR1 and CDR2: SNHLY and FYNNEI. The CDR3 sequence is 18 residues long. The CDR3 region is CASSEALAGRYSYNEQFF. CDR3 bases: TGTGCCAGCAGTGAAGCGCTTGCCGGGAGGTACTCCTACAATGAGCAGTTCTTC.

The rearrangement uses TRBV10-1 and TRBJ2-1; perhaps TRBD1 as D (5 bases). The CDR3 sequence is 13 residues long. Trimming stripped 5 bases from V and 9 bases from J, with 14 bases between. The V gene's germline CDR1 is WNHNN and CDR2 SYGVQD (reference sequence). CDR3 loop: CASSRTSMGEQFF. Here the CDR3 DNA reads TGCGCCAGCAGTCGGACAAGTATGGGTGAGCAGTTCTTC.

The chain links TRBV7-8 to TRBJ2-5; D not certain. This CDR3 comprises 11 residues. V was clipped by 4 bases and J by 3 bases, with 3 bases between them. The germline CDR1 and CDR2 sequences are SGHVS and FQNEAQ. The chain's CDR3 is CASSSEETQYF. The CDR3 nucleotides are TGTGCCAGCAGCTCGGAAGAGACCCAGTACTTC.